The clone carrying this TCR beta chain has only one observation. The antigen is unknown. These data are taken from a study of CD8 T cells in Susac syndrome. Findings of the study overall: As the study acknowledged, the number of individuals who were part of its TCR sequencing and HLA analysis was relatively small.

Germline V lookup: CDR1 MNHEY, CDR2 SMNVEV (reference sequence). The CDR3 has 13 amino acids. Trimming took off 0 bases at V and 7 bases at J, with 10 bases between the two ends. CD8+ and CD4+ T cells from blood underwent TCR beta sequencing. TEMRA cells were FACS-enriched, unlike CD8+ and CD4+ T cells, which were negatively isolated. RNA totalling about 0.5 to 1 ug underwent reverse transcription with random hexamers. Coverage of TCR beta CDR3 amplification by immunoSEQ multiplex PCR extended to 54 Vbeta and 13 Jbeta. TCRdb processed the immunoSEQ multiplex PCR reads anew with MiXCR; each CDR3 protein has one entry. Altogether 100,000 to 110,000 distinct CDR3 sequences are present, approximately 95% being singletons, with the ten largest covering 0.3%.

The gene calls are TRBV27 and TRBJ2-7; D tentatively reads TRBD1 or TRBD2 (6 bases each). The sequence derives from a human donor with Susac syndrome. The specimen was CD8+ T cells from PBMCs. This CDR3 reads CASSLSGGQEQYF. The CDR3 DNA reads as TGTGCCAGCAGTTTATCTGGGGGGCAAGAGCAGTACTTC.